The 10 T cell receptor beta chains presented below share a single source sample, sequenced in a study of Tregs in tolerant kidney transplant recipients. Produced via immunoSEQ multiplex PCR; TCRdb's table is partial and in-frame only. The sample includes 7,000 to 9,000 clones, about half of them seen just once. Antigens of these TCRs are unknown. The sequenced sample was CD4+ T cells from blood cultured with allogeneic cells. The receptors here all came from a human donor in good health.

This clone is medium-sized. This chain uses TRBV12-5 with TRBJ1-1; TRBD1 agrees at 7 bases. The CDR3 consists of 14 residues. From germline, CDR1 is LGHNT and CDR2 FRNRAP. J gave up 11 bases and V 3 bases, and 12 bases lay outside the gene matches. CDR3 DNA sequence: TGTGCTAGTGGTTTCGGATCCGGGACAGTCAAGGCTTTCTTT. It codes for CASGFGSGTVKAFF. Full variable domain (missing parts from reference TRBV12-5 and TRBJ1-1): DARVTQTPRHKVTEMGQEVTMRCQPILGHNTVFWYRQTMMQGLELLAYFRNRAPLDDSGMPKDRFSAEMPDATLATLKIQPSEPRDSAVYFCASGFGSGTVKAFFGQGTRLTVV.

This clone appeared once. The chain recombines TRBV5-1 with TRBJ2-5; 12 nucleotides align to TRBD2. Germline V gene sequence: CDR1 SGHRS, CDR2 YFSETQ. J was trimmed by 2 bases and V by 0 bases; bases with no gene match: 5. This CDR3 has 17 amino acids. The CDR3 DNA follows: TGCGCCAGCAGCTTGGGTACGACTAGCGGGAGTCAAGAGACCCAGTACTTC. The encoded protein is CASSLGTTSGSQETQYF.

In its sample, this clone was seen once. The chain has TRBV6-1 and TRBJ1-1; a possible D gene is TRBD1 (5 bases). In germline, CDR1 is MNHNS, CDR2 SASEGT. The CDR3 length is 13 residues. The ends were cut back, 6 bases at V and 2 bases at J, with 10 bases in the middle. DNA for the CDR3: TGTGCCAGCAGAACTGACAGAAACACTGAAGCTTTCTTT. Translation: CASRTDRNTEAFF.

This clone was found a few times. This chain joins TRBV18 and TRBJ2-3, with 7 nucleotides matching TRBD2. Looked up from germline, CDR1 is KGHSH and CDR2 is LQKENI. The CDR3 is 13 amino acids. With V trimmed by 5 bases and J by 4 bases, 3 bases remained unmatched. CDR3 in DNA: TGTGCCAGCTCAGGTCTAGCGGCAGATACGCAGTATTTT. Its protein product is CASSGLAADTQYF.

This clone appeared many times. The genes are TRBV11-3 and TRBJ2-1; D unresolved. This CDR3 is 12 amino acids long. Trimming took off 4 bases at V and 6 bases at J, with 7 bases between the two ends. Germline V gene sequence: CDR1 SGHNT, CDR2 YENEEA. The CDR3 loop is CASSWSSNEQFF. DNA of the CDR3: TGTGCCAGCAGCTGGAGCAGCAATGAGCAGTTCTTC.

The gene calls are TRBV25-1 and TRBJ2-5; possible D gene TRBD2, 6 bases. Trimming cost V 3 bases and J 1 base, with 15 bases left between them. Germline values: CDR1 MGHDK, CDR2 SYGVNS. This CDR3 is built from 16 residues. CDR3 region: CASSEKTIAAQETQYF. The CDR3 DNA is TGTGCCAGCAGTGAGAAAACTATAGCGGCCCAAGAGACCCAGTACTTC.

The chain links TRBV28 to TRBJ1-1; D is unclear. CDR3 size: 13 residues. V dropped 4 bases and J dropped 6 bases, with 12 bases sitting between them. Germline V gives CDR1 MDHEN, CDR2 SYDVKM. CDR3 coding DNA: TGTGCCAGCAGTTCCTTCATAGGCTCTGAAGCTTTCTTT. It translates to CASSSFIGSEAFF.

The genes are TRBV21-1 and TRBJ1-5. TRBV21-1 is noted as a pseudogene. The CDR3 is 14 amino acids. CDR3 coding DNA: TGTGCCAGCAGGGGGGCGGGGAGCAATCAGCCCCAGCATTTT. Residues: CASRGAGSNQPQHF.

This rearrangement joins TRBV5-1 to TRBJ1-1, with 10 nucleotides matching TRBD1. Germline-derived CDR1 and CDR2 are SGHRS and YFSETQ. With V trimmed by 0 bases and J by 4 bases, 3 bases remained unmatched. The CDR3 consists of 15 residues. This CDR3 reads CASSLGGQGSTEAFF. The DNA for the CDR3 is TGCGCCAGCAGCTTGGGGGGACAGGGGAGCACTGAAGCTTTCTTT. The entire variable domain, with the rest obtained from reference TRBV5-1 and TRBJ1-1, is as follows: KAGVTQTPRYLIKTRGQQVTLSCSPISGHRSVSWYQQTPGQGLQFLFEYFSETQRNKGNFPGRFSGRQFSNSRSEMNVSTLELGDSALYLCASSLGGQGSTEAFFGQGTRLTVV.

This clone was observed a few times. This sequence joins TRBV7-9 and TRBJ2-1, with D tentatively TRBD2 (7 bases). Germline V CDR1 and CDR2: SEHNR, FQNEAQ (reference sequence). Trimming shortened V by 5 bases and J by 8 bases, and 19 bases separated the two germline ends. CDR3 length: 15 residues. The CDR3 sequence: CASSPRWAGADEQFF. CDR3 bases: TGTGCCAGCAGCCCAAGGTGGGCGGGGGCAGATGAGCAGTTCTTC.